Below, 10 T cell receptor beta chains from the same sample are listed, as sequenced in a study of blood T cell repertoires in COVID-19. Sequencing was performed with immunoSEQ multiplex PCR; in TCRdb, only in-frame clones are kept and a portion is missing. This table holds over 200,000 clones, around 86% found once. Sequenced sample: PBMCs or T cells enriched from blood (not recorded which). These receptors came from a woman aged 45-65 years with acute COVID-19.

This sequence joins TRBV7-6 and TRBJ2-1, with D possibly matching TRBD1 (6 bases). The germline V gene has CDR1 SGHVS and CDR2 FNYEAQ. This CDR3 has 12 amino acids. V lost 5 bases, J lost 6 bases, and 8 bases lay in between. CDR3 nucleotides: TGTGCCAGCAGCCCAGGGGCCAATGAGCAGTTCTTC. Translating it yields CASSPGANEQFF.

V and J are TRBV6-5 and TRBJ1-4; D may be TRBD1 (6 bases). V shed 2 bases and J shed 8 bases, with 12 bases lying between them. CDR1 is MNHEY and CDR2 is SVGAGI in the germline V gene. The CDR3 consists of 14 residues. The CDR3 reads CASSYRQGMEKLFF. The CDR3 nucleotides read TGTGCCAGCAGTTACCGGCAGGGGATGGAAAAACTGTTTTTT.

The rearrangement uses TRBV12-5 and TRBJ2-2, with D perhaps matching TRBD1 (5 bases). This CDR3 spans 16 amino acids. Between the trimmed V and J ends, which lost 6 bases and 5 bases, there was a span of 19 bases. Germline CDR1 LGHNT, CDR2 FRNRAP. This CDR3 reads CASGLPGRAGTGELFF. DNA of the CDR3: TGTGCTAGTGGGCTCCCGGGCAGGGCCGGGACCGGGGAGCTGTTTTTT. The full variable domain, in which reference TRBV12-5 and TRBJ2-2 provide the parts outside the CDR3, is DARVTQTPRHKVTEMGQEVTMRCQPILGHNTVFWYRQTMMQGLELLAYFRNRAPLDDSGMPKDRFSAEMPDATLATLKIQPSEPRDSAVYFCASGLPGRAGTGELFFGEGSRLTVL.

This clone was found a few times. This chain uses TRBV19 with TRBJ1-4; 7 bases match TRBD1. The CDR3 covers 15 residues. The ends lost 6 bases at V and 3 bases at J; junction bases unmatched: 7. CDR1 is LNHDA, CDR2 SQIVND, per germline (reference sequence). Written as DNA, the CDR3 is TGTGCCAGTAGGCCCGGACAGGCTTCTAATGAAAAACTGTTTTTT. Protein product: CASRPGQASNEKLFF.

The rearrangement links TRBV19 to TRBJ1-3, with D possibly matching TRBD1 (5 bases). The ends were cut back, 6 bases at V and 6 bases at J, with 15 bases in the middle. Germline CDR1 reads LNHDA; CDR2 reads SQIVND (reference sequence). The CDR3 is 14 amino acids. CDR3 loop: CASSGTGLENTIYF. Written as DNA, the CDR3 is TGTGCCAGTAGCGGAACAGGCCTAGAAAACACCATATATTTT.

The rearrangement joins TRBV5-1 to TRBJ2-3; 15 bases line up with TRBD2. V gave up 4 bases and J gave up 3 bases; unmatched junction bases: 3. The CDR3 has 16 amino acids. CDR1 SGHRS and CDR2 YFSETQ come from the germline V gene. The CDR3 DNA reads TGCGCCAGCAGCCCCGGGACTAGCGGGAGGACAGATACGCAGTATTTT. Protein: CASSPGTSGRTDTQYF.

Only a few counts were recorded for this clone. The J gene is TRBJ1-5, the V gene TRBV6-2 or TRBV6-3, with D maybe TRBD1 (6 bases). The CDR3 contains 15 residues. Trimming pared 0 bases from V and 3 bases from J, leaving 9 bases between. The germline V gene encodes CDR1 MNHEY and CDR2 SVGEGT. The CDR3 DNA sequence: TGTGCCAGCAGTTACTCGGGGGCAGCCAATCAGCCCCAGCATTTT. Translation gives CASSYSGAANQPQHF.

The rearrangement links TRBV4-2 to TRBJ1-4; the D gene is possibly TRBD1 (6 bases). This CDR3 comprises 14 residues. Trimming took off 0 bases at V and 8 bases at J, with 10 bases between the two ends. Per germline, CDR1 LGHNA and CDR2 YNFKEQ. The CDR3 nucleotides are TGTGCCAGCAGCCAAGACAGGGGAGTGGAAAAACTGTTTTTT. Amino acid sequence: CASSQDRGVEKLFF.

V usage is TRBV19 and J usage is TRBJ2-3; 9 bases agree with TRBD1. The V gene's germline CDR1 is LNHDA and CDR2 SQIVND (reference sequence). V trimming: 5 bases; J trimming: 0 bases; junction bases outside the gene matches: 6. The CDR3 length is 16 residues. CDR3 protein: CASSPGTGHSTDTQYF. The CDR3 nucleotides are TGTGCCAGTAGTCCCGGGACAGGGCATAGCACAGATACGCAGTATTTT. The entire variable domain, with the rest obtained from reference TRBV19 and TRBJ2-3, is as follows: DGGITQSPKYLFRKEGQNVTLSCEQNLNHDAMYWYRQDPGQGLRLIYYSQIVNDFQKGDIAEGYSVSREKKESFPLTVTSAQKNPTAFYLCASSPGTGHSTDTQYFGPGTRLTVL.

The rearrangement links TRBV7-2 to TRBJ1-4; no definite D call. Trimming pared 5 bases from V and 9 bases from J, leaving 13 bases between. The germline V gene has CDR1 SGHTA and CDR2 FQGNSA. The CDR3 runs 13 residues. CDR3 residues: CASSTGFDKKLFF. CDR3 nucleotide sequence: TGTGCCAGCAGCACCGGTTTTGATAAAAAACTGTTTTTT.